Described below is a single T cell receptor (beta chain) sequence and its context. The sample originates from a study of cytomegalovirus exposure and HLA in healthy donors. The PCR used 60 Vbeta and 13 Jbeta primers. TCRdb's copy holds only in-frame clones and misses some; the assay was immunoSEQ multiplex PCR. The repertoire holds a few hundred thousand clones, around 90% seen once, with about 2.5% in the top ten. Sequenced sample: PBMCs. The clonotype was recovered from a woman aged 18 to 35 in good health and CMV-seronegative.

CDR3 DNA sequence: TGTGCCAGCAGTGAAACTAGCGGGGTGTACAATGAGCAGTTCTTC. Amino acids: CASSETSGVYNEQFF. This chain joins TRBV6-4 and TRBJ2-1; 10 positions agree with TRBD2. Trimming at V came to 3 bases and at J to 4 bases, leaving 3 bases not matched to a gene. Germline CDR1 MRHNA, CDR2 SNTAGT. This CDR3 region has 15 residues.